This TCR beta chain derives from a study of OX40 agonist ivuxolimab in advanced cancers. Overall study findings and caveats: At 0.1 to 3.0 mg/kg, CD4+ and CD8+ blood T cells expanded clonally by week 6. Low normalized T-cell clonal expansion was also seen in some nonresponders. Specificity for antigen went undetermined in the expanded peripheral T cells.

Clones were read by immunoSEQ multiplex PCR, and TCRdb kept only the in-frame ones, dropping some. The sample lists about 54,000 clones, approximately 90% occurring once. With regard to this clone: Its antigen remains unidentified.

This CDR3 has 14 residues. Trimming took 8 bases from V and 0 from J; bases not matched to a gene: 6. Germline assignment: CDR1 SGHTA and CDR2 FQGNSA. The chain joins TRBV7-2 to TRBJ1-1, with TRBD1 matching 7 bases. Sequences were derived from CD4+ or CD8+ T cells sorted from blood, sampled in a trial of the OX40 agonist ivuxolimab. This sequence originates from an adult with an advanced solid tumor such as melanoma, head and neck, liver or kidney cancer. The CDR3 protein is CASPEGAMNTEAFF. CDR3 DNA sequence: TGTGCCAGCCCAGAGGGGGCCATGAACACTGAAGCTTTCTTT.